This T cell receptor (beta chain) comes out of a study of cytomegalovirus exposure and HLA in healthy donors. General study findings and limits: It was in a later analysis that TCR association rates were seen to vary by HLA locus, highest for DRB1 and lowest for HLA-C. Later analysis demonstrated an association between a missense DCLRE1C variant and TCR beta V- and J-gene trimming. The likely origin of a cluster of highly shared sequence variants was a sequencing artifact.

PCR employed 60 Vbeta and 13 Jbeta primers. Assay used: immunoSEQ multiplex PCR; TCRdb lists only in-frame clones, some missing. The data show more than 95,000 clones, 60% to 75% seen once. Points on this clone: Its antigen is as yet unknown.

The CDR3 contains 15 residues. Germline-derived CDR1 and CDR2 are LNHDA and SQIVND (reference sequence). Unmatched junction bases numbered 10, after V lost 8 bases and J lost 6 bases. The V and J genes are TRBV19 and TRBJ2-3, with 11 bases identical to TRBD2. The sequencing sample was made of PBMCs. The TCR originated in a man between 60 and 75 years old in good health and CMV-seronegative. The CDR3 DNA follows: TGTGCCAGTGCGGCTAGCGGGAGGTACTTGGATACGCAGTATTTT. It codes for CASAASGRYLDTQYF. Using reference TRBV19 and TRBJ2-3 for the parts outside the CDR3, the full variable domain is DGGITQSPKYLFRKEGQNVTLSCEQNLNHDAMYWYRQDPGQGLRLIYYSQIVNDFQKGDIAEGYSVSREKKESFPLTVTSAQKNPTAFYLCASAASGRYLDTQYFGPGTRLTVL.